The following is a T cell receptor beta chain sequence with its context. The data originate from a study of early T cells in non-severe SARS-CoV-2 infection. Overall study: Sequenced material consisted of bulk RNA (from unsorted whole blood), and chains were unpaired.

V lost 0 bases and J lost 0, with 9 bases in between. This CDR3 region has 17 residues. Germline CDR1 and CDR2: SGHVS and FNYEAQ. Unique molecular identifiers were added to individual cDNA molecules. A single record per CDR3 protein comes from TCRdb applying MiXCR to the 5' RACE reads. Of tens of thousands of distinct CDR3 sequences in the sample, about 9.1% were seen once. Sequencing was carried out using whole blood. This chain joins TRBV7-6 and TRBJ2-6; D not certain. The sequence came from an adult who was a healthcare worker with PCR-confirmed SARS-CoV-2 infection or an uninfected control (not recorded which). In DNA form, the CDR3 reads TGTGCCAGCAGCTTAGCGCTTTCGGGCTCTGGGGCCAACGTCCTGACTTTC. This encodes CASSLALSGSGANVLTF.